These 3 T cell receptor beta chains originate from one sample sequenced in a study of T cell responses to AZD1222 COVID-19 vaccine. The protocol was immunoSEQ multiplex PCR, while the TCRdb copy is restricted to in-frame clones and leaves out a portion. The table has some 200,000 clones, around 90% seen once. Sample: peripheral blood, taken 28 days after the second dose of the MenACWY control vaccine. The receptors were sampled from an adult who received the MenACWY meningococcal vaccine as a control.

The V call is TRBV18, the J call TRBJ2-2; TRBD1 agrees at 10 bases. Trimming removed 4 bases from V and 1 base from J; junction bases left unmatched: 9. Germline CDR1 reads KGHSH; CDR2 reads LQKENI. This CDR3 spans 18 amino acids. The CDR3 sequence: CASSRNPGQGGNTGELFF. The DNA for the CDR3 is TGTGCCAGCTCACGTAACCCTGGACAGGGGGGGAACACCGGGGAGCTGTTTTTT.

V is TRBV24-1 and J is TRBJ2-3, with D tentatively TRBD2 (5 bases). Trimming pared 1 base from V and 4 bases from J, leaving 8 bases between. Germline CDR1 KGHDR, CDR2 SFDVKD. The CDR3 sequence is 14 residues long. The CDR3 region has the DNA TGTGCCACCAGTGATTTCAGCGGCGCAGATACGCAGTATTTT. Translating it yields CATSDFSGADTQYF.

This chain links TRBV9 with TRBJ1-1, with a weak D call TRBD1 (5 bases). V was pared by 3 bases and J by 1 base, with 10 bases between. The length of the CDR3 is 14 residues. Germline V gene sequence: CDR1 SGDLS, CDR2 YYNGEE. The DNA for the CDR3 is TGTGCCAGCAGCGCAGGGCAGACGAACACTGAAGCTTTCTTT. This encodes CASSAGQTNTEAFF.